This T cell receptor (beta chain) was retrieved from a study of regulatory T cells. Study results and caveats: In CD3G-deficient patients, conventional CD4+ T cells were enriched for hydrophobic CDR3 residues at positions 6 and 7.

This CDR3 comprises 18 residues. Germline lookup yields CDR1 SGHVT and CDR2 SQSDAQ. With V trimmed by 0 bases and J by 7 bases, 11 bases remained unmatched. The primer mix had 52 TRBV and 13 TRBJ primers. Some clones are missing from TCRdb's copy, which holds only in-frame ones; the method was immunoSEQ multiplex PCR. In the table there are about 35,000 clones, 75% to 90% of which are singletons. As concerns this clone: Its antigen is unidentified.

The sequence was collected from a person aged 18-35 years with CD3G deficiency. Sequencing input: conventional CD4+ T cells sorted from blood. The chain links TRBV7-4 to TRBJ2-7, with 14 bases aligning to TRBD2. This chain's CDR3 is CASSLAGLAGAPRGEQYF. In DNA form, the CDR3 reads TGTGCCAGCAGCTTAGCGGGACTAGCGGGAGCCCCTCGGGGGGAGCAGTACTTC.